This TCR beta chain emerged from a study of breast tumors, draining lymph nodes, adjacent tissues. Breast cancer patients provided tissue from their axillary draining lymph nodes. MiXCR was run by TCRdb on the multiplex PCR reads, yielding one entry per CDR3 protein. This table has 150,000 to 200,000 distinct CDR3 sequences, around a third appearing once. This clonotype was recorded at least ten times. No antigen is known for it. Study-wide results and limits: The lymph node origin of tumor T cells was framed as consistent with a hypothesis, not demonstrated. Tumor TCR diversity was below lymph nodes but above nontumor tissue.

CDR3 size: 16 residues. The germline CDR1 and CDR2 sequences are SNHLY and FYNNEI. The ends lost 6 bases at V and 0 bases at J; junction bases unmatched: 4. This TCR came from a female donor with breast cancer. Some clones in this sample may be carry-over from other donors' samples. The material sequenced was axillary lymph node tissue. The chain has TRBV2 and TRBJ2-6, with 8 nucleotides matching TRBD1. CDR3 bases: TGTGCCAGCAGGACAGGGGTCAACTCTGGGGCCAACGTCCTGACTTTC. Protein product: CASRTGVNSGANVLTF.